This is a list of T cell receptor beta chains from one sample in a study of chronic HIV infection and antiretroviral therapy. TCRdb passed the 5' RACE reads through MiXCR, listing each CDR3 protein once. The table shows about 48,000 distinct CDR3 sequences, with about 18% occurring only once. Specimen: peripheral blood. Source of these receptors: an adult who had HIV and had not received antiretroviral therapy, or was an uninfected healthy control (not recorded which). Both conserved end residues are part of each CDR3. The D gene is left open where the match is weak. The size of a clone is reported for some rows only, either as once, few or many, or as a class for expanded clones.

J	D	V	size	CDR3	DNA
TRBJ2-3	.	TRBV5-5	.	CASSRMDVDTQYF	TGTGCCAGCAGCCGGATGGACGTGGATACGCAGTATTTT
TRBJ2-3	TRBD2	TRBV11-2	.	CASSRASGPSTDTQYF	TGTGCCAGCAGCAGAGCTAGCGGACCGAGCACAGATACGCAGTATTTT
TRBJ1-2	.	TRBV10-3	few	CAISESTARGGNYGYTF	TGTGCCATCAGTGAGTCGACCGCGAGAGGGGGAAACTATGGCTACACCTTC
TRBJ2-3	.	TRBV5-1	many	CASSRREFTDTQYF	TGCGCCAGCAGCCGACGGGAGTTCACAGATACGCAGTATTTT
TRBJ1-6	TRBD1	TRBV20-1	.	CSARASGGYSYNSPLHF	TGCAGTGCTAGAGCATCAGGGGGTTACTCCTATAATTCACCCCTCCACTTT
TRBJ2-7	TRBD1	TRBV29-1	.	CSVPGQGREQYF	TGCAGCGTGCCGGGACAGGGAAGGGAGCAGTACTTC
TRBJ2-5	.	TRBV29-1	.	CSVGKGLETQYF	TGCAGCGTTGGAAAGGGGCTGGAGACCCAGTACTTC
TRBJ2-3	.	TRBV11-2	few	CASTGPGKPGTDTQYF	TGTGCCAGCACCGGTCCGGGGAAACCAGGCACAGATACGCAGTATTTT
TRBJ1-3	.	TRBV28	few	CASKTPGNTIYF	TGTGCCAGCAAAACCCCTGGAAACACCATATATTTT
TRBJ2-6	.	TRBV5-4	few	CASSLVPSGANVLTF	TGTGCCAGCAGCTTGGTGCCCTCTGGGGCCAACGTCCTGACTTTC
TRBJ1-5	.	TRBV29-1	.	CSVGTPQGLSNQPQHF	TGCAGCGTTGGAACTCCTCAGGGTTTAAGCAATCAGCCCCAGCATTTT
TRBJ1-3	.	TRBV2	few	CASSYFLIARSGNTIYF	TGTGCCAGCTCTTATTTCCTGATTGCGCGCTCCGGAAACACCATATATTTT
TRBJ2-1	TRBD2	TRBV27	few	CASRTGTKAYNEQFF	TGTGCCAGCCGAACCGGGACTAAAGCCTACAATGAGCAGTTCTTC
TRBJ2-2	TRBD1	TRBV7-3	few	CASSHRGPNTGELFF	TGTGCCAGCAGCCACAGGGGGCCGAACACCGGGGAGCTGTTTTTT
TRBJ2-1	.	TRBV2	.	CASSEQGMNEQFF	TGTGCCAGCAGTGAGCAGGGTATGAATGAGCAGTTCTTC
TRBJ2-6	.	TRBV27	.	CASSLASGANVLTF	TGTGCCAGCAGTTTAGCCTCTGGGGCCAACGTCCTGACTTTC
TRBJ1-5	.	TRBV15	few	CATSRDLPGGYQPQHF	TGTGCCACCAGCAGAGATTTGCCCGGGGGTTATCAGCCCCAGCATTTT
TRBJ2-5	TRBD2	TRBV28	.	CASSLFRLAGEETQYF	TGTGCCAGCAGTCTGTTCCGACTAGCGGGAGAAGAGACCCAGTACTTC
TRBJ1-4	.	TRBV4-1	.	CASSQEVVEKLFF	TGCGCCAGCAGCCAAGAAGTGGTGGAAAAACTGTTTTTT
TRBJ2-6	.	TRBV12-3/TRBV12-4	.	CASSLRSSGANVLTF	TGTGCCAGCAGTTTACGGAGCTCTGGGGCCAACGTCCTGACTTTC
TRBJ1-5	.	TRBV28	few	CASSWPEGLRGQPQHF	TGTGCCAGCAGTTGGCCTGAGGGGTTAAGGGGCCAGCCCCAGCATTTT
TRBJ2-3	TRBD2	TRBV3-1	.	CASSQEAGAIDTQYF	TGTGCCAGCAGCCAAGAAGCGGGAGCTATAGATACGCAGTATTTT
TRBJ2-3	TRBD2	TRBV28	.	CASSLRRGITDTQYF	TGTGCCAGCAGTTTAAGGCGGGGGATCACAGATACGCAGTATTTT
TRBJ1-5	TRBD1	TRBV19	few	CASSTTGLNHQPQHF	TGTGCCAGTAGTACGACAGGGTTGAACCATCAGCCCCAGCATTTT
TRBJ2-3	TRBD2	TRBV7-2	few	CASSPISALAGVLGDTQYF	TGTGCCAGCAGTCCAATTTCGGCCCTAGCGGGGGTCTTGGGTGATACGCAGTATTTT
TRBJ2-5	.	TRBV11-1	.	CASSTGLQETQYF	TGTGCCAGCAGCACAGGACTGCAAGAGACCCAGTACTTC
TRBJ1-1	.	TRBV28	few	CASTEPREAFF	TGTGCCAGCACCGAGCCCAGGGAAGCTTTCTTT